This T cell receptor beta chain was sequenced in a study of shared clonotypes between healthy human individuals. CD45RO-negative, CCR7-selected cells formed the naive CD8 fraction, which excluded terminally differentiated effector memory CD45RA+ cells. The healthy adult donors were HIV-negative and reported no recent acute infections or vaccinations. Repertoires were generated with immunoSEQ multiplex PCR, while TCRdb's copy carries only in-frame clones and drops some. There are fewer than 800,000 clones in the sample; 92% occur only once, and roughly 22% lies in the top ten. About this clone itself: What it recognizes is unknown.

Study-level findings and limits: Limitation of the genetic and exposure-history diversity represented came from the few donors. Across a handful of donors, naive CD4 shared 5% to 6%, naive CD8 around 3.8%, memory CD4 2.3%, memory CD8 about 0.4%. Sampling included only blood; tissue repertoires likely differ.

V lost 1 base to trimming and J lost 2 bases; unmatched junction nucleotides: 1. There are 14 residues in the CDR3. Looked up from germline, CDR1 is GTSNPN and CDR2 is SVGIG (reference sequence). This clonotype was sampled from a man aged 30 to 39 in good health. The sequenced sample was naive CD8+ T cells sorted from blood. V is TRBV30 and J is TRBJ2-5, with TRBD2 identical over 10 bases. CDR3 DNA sequence: TGTGCCTGGAGTGGGACTAGCGGACAAGAGACCCAGTACTTC. It encodes CAWSGTSGQETQYF.